This T cell receptor (beta chain) came from a study of metastatic and nonmetastatic thyroid tumors. The overall study: The authors compared repertoires across blood and tumor or nodule tissue from malignant and benign thyroid patients. Findings of the study overall: Patients with malignant thyroid tumors reportedly had significantly higher TCR beta diversity than those with benign nodules, in blood and tumor.

In the authors' methods: To classify distant metastasis in papillary thyroid cancer, a model was built from CDR3 differences across clinicopathological groups. TCRdb recomputed clones from the PCR reads via MiXCR. These V and J calls derive from TCRdb rather than the authors' analysis. The table shows about 13,000 clones, with roughly a third occurring only once. Nobody among the patients had been given any treatment before thyroid surgery. Points on this clone: Its cognate antigen is unknown.

The germline CDR1 and CDR2 sequences are SGHAT and FQDESV (reference sequence). This CDR3 region has 17 residues. The ends lost 2 bases at V and 4 bases at J; junction bases unmatched: 11. The V gene is TRBV11-1, the J gene TRBJ1-2; 9 bases are shared with TRBD1. This receptor was obtained from a male donor with papillary thyroid cancer or a benign thyroid nodule (not recorded which). Some clones in this sample may be carry-over from other donors' samples. Sequenced input: tumor tissue. In nucleotides, the CDR3 is TGTGCCAGCAGCTTAACACCCCGGACAGGGGCTGGCTATGGCTACACCTTC. It is translated as CASSLTPRTGAGYGYTF.